The next 30 T cell receptor beta chains were all read from a single sample in a study of OX40 agonist ivuxolimab in advanced cancers. Measured with immunoSEQ multiplex PCR; TCRdb has only the in-frame clones, and not every one. This sample has tens of thousands of clones; 75% to 90% occur once, and the top ten carry under 0.25%. The sample in question was CD4+ or CD8+ T cells sorted from blood, obtained in a trial of the OX40 agonist ivuxolimab. Every receptor here comes from an adult with an advanced solid tumor such as melanoma, head and neck, liver or kidney cancer.

The rearrangement uses TRBV5-4 and TRBJ2-2, with D maybe TRBD2 (5 bases). The V gene's germline CDR1 is SGHNT and CDR2 YYREEE (reference sequence). CDR3 size: 15 residues. Trimming removed 4 bases from V and 4 bases from J, with 14 bases in between. The CDR3 protein is CASSLAVTTTGELFF. The CDR3 DNA follows: TGTGCCAGCAGCCTGGCCGTGACTACCACCGGGGAGCTGTTTTTT.

This chain joins TRBV18 and TRBJ2-7; tentative D call: TRBD2 (5 bases). V lost 2 bases and J 7 bases, leaving 12 bases between the germline ends. Germline V gene data show CDR1 as KGHSH and CDR2 as LQKENI. The CDR3 length is 13 residues. CDR3 nucleotide sequence: TGTGCCAGCTCACCAGTGGACGGCGGGGAGCAGTACTTC. Translating it yields CASSPVDGGEQYF.

As regards this clone: Relative to the germline gene, one junction end is altered; a read error may explain this. This chain links TRBV28 with TRBJ1-2; D call uncertain. Per germline, CDR1 MDHEN and CDR2 SYDVKM. The CDR3 is made up of 9 amino acids. CDR3 region: CASSPPRSF. CDR3 DNA sequence: TGTGCCAGCAGTCCTCCCCGGTCCTTC.

V usage is TRBV18 and J usage is TRBJ1-2; a weak D match, TRBD1 (5 bases). V shed 3 bases and J shed 7 bases, with 12 bases lying between them. This CDR3 spans 13 amino acids. Germline CDR1 and CDR2: KGHSH and LQKENI. CDR3 sequence (DNA): TGTGCCAGCTCACCTGGGGGTCCGGGTGGCTACACCTTC. Translated: CASSPGGPGGYTF.

The chain joins TRBV19 to TRBJ1-1, with 9 bases fitting TRBD1. CDR3 length: 14 amino acids. V lost 6 bases and J lost 2; bases outside the gene matches: 4. CDR1 and CDR2 from the germline V gene are LNHDA and SQIVND (reference sequence). Here the CDR3 reads CASSGQGQNTEAFF. The DNA for the CDR3 is TGTGCCAGTAGCGGACAGGGGCAAAACACTGAAGCTTTCTTT.

This clone showed up just a few times. This chain connects TRBV18 to TRBJ2-7; 7 positions agree with TRBD1. The CDR3 is 13 residues long. Unmatched junction bases numbered 6, after V lost 3 bases and J lost 7 bases. The germline V gene has CDR1 KGHSH and CDR2 LQKENI. Written as DNA, the CDR3 is TGTGCCAGCTCACCTTCCCGGGACAGTGAGCAGTACGTC. This gives the protein CASSPSRDSEQYV.

The DNA for the CDR3 is TGTGCCAGCCTAACGGGGGACGGCGTCGCCGGGGAGCTGTTTTTT. Protein: CASLTGDGVAGELFF. The J gene is TRBJ2-2, the V gene TRBV2; TRBD2 might be the D (6 bases). This CDR3 comprises 15 residues. CDR1 is SNHLY and CDR2 is FYNNEI in the germline V gene. V lost 8 bases to trimming and J lost 6 bases, with 19 bases between them.

The V gene is TRBV5-6, the J gene TRBJ2-3; D is unresolved. Trimming stripped 3 bases from V and 2 bases from J, with 10 bases between. Germline V lookup: CDR1 SGHDT, CDR2 YYEEEE. The CDR3 loop spans 14 amino acids. The CDR3 is CASSSARDTDTQYF. The CDR3 bases are TGTGCCAGCAGCTCAGCTAGAGACACAGATACGCAGTATTTT. The full variable domain, its missing parts supplied by reference TRBV5-6 and TRBJ2-3, is DAGVTQSPTHLIKTRGQQVTLRCSPKSGHDTVSWYQQALGQGPQFIFQYYEEEERQRGNFPDRFSGHQFPNYSSELNVNALLLGDSALYLCASSSARDTDTQYFGPGTRLTVL.

V gene TRBV14 combines with J gene TRBJ2-2; TRBD1 agrees at 7 bases. The J segment lost 1 base and the V segment lost 1 base, leaving 6 bases of the junction unmatched. Germline loops: CDR1 SGHDN, CDR2 FVKESK. The CDR3 has 17 amino acids. CDR3 in amino acids: CASSQALTGVNTGELFF. The CDR3 DNA follows: TGTGCCAGCAGCCAAGCTTTAACAGGGGTGAACACCGGGGAGCTGTTTTTT.

V gene TRBV6-5 combines with J gene TRBJ1-2; the D is unclear. The germline V gene has CDR1 MNHEY and CDR2 SVGAGI. Trimming cost V 0 bases and J 4 bases, with 15 bases left between them. The CDR3 loop spans 16 amino acids. In DNA form, the CDR3 reads TGTGCCAGCAGTTACTCATCCGACGCACCGATCTATGGCTACACCTTC. Residues: CASSYSSDAPIYGYTF.

CDR3 amino acids: CASSEQVRGHQDNQPQHF. Written as DNA, the CDR3 is TGCGCCAGCAGTGAGCAGGTCAGGGGGCATCAAGACAATCAGCCCCAGCATTTT. The chain uses TRBV10-2 and TRBJ1-5; the match to TRBD1 covers 8 bases. Germline V gene sequence: CDR1 WSHSY, CDR2 SAAADI. This CDR3 spans 18 amino acids. The V and J ends lost 2 bases and 3 bases, in that order; junction bases with no gene match: 12.

This clone was seen just once. The CDR3 bases are TGTGCCAGCAGCCGGCACGGGGCGGGGTACATTCAGTACTTC. This codes for CASSRHGAGYIQYF. V is TRBV7-2 and J is TRBJ2-4, with D tentatively TRBD2 (6 bases). The CDR3 has 14 residues. Trimming took 5 bases from V and 8 from J, leaving 16 bases between them. CDR1 and CDR2 (germline): SGHTA, FQGNSA.

In nucleotides, the CDR3 is TGCGCCAGCAGCCAAGATCCGGCGGGTTTTGGGCCCAATGAAGCTTTCTTT. Protein sequence: CASSQDPAGFGPNEAFF. This chain links TRBV4-1 with TRBJ1-1; D is unclear. The germline CDR1 and CDR2 sequences are MGHRA and YSYEKL. The CDR3 runs to 17 residues. V was trimmed by 0 bases and J by 7 bases, leaving 21 bases between them.

The table lists this clone with a count of one. The rearrangement uses TRBV7-6 and TRBJ2-3, with a possible D match to TRBD2 (6 bases). The germline V gene encodes CDR1 SGHVS and CDR2 FNYEAQ. This CDR3 region has 13 residues. The V end was cut by 0 bases, the J end by 5 bases, with 6 bases between. The CDR3 bases are TGTGCCAGCAGCTTAGCCGGGGGAGATACGCAGTATTTT. Protein: CASSLAGGDTQYF.

With regard to this clone: Germline is not matched at one junction end, which may reflect a read error. This rearrangement joins TRBV7-7 to TRBJ1-5; D may be TRBD1 (5 bases). The CDR3 consists of 17 residues. The germline gives CDR1 SSHAT, CDR2 FNYEAQ (reference sequence). DNA of the CDR3: TGTGCTAGCAGCTTAGCGCTTCATGACAGTAGCAATCAGCCCCAGCATTTT. As protein: CASSLALHDSSNQPQHF.

The V gene is TRBV28, the J gene TRBJ2-7; TRBD1 agrees at 10 bases. Germline V gene lookup returns CDR1 MDHEN and CDR2 SYDVKM. V lost 6 bases, J lost 0 bases, and 11 bases stayed unmatched. This CDR3 is 17 amino acids long. The DNA of the CDR3 is TGTGCCAGCAGGCGGAACCGGGACAGGGGAAGCTCCTACGAGCAGTACTTC. Translation gives CASRRNRDRGSSYEQYF.

This clone was observed once. The chain employs TRBV18 and TRBJ2-1; 11 bases match TRBD1. The CDR3 is 16 amino acids. The germline V gene encodes CDR1 KGHSH and CDR2 LQKENI. The ends lost 2 bases at V and 9 bases at J; junction bases unmatched: 9. In nucleotides, the CDR3 is TGTGCCAGCTCACCAGGACAGGGGGCAAACGCTGGTGAGCAGTTCTTC. Amino acid sequence: CASSPGQGANAGEQFF. The entire variable domain, with the rest obtained from reference TRBV18 and TRBJ2-1, is as follows: NAGVMQNPRHLVRRRGQEARLRCSPMKGHSHVYWYRQLPEEGLKFMVYLQKENIIDESGMPKERFSAEFPKEGPSILRIQQVVRGDSAAYFCASSPGQGANAGEQFFGPGTRLTVL.

This clone was detected once. The V call is TRBV4-1, the J call TRBJ1-6; D unclear. The CDR3 is made up of 16 amino acids. Trimming shortened V by 0 bases and J by 10 bases, and 16 bases separated the two germline ends. Germline V gene sequence: CDR1 MGHRA, CDR2 YSYEKL. The CDR3 region is CASSQEGSPGLSPLHF. The DNA of the CDR3 is TGCGCCAGCAGCCAAGAAGGATCCCCTGGGCTCTCACCCCTCCACTTT.

This sequence joins TRBV2 and TRBJ2-1; no clear D. Trimming took 8 bases from V and 9 from J, leaving 11 bases between them. This CDR3 spans 11 amino acids. Germline assignment: CDR1 SNHLY and CDR2 FYNNEI. CDR3 sequence reads: CASSGRIEQFF. Written as DNA, the CDR3 is TGTGCCAGCTCAGGCCGTATTGAGCAGTTCTTC.

The V call is TRBV28, the J call TRBJ2-3; D is unclear. CDR3 length: 14 amino acids. Trimming took off 7 bases at V and 0 bases at J, with 11 bases between the two ends. The germline V gene has CDR1 MDHEN and CDR2 SYDVKM. CDR3 amino acids: CASMGGGSTDTQYF. CDR3 coding DNA: TGTGCCAGCATGGGTGGCGGAAGCACAGATACGCAGTATTTT.

This chain joins TRBV7-9 and TRBJ2-7, with a possible D match to TRBD2 (5 bases). Trimming shortened V by 1 base and J by 2 bases, and 15 bases separated the two germline ends. The CDR3 is 16 residues long. In germline, CDR1 is SEHNR, CDR2 FQNEAQ (reference sequence). Here the CDR3 DNA reads TGTGCCAGCAGCTTAGGGGCGGGCGGGCCCCCCTACGAGCAGTACTTC. It specifies CASSLGAGGPPYEQYF.

This clone has a single count. The V and J genes are TRBV5-4 and TRBJ1-4; 11 bases agree with TRBD1. Germline CDR1 SGHNT, CDR2 YYREEE (reference sequence). The CDR3 runs 15 residues. The ends lost 1 base at V and 8 bases at J; junction bases unmatched: 4. This CDR3 reads CASSLPGQGGEKLFF. The CDR3 DNA sequence: TGTGCCAGCAGCTTGCCGGGACAGGGGGGCGAAAAACTGTTTTTT.

The chain is built from TRBV7-9 and TRBJ1-2, with 9 bases lining up with TRBD1. Losses at the gene ends were 5 bases for V and 8 bases for J; bases not matched to a gene: 3. The CDR3 consists of 12 residues. From germline, CDR1 is SEHNR and CDR2 FQNEAQ (reference sequence). The CDR3 loop reads CASSPGTGGYTF. As DNA, the CDR3 is TGTGCCAGCAGCCCTGGGACAGGGGGCTACACCTTC.

The chain couples TRBV6-6 to TRBJ1-6; D remains unclear. Germline V CDR1 and CDR2: MNHNY, SVGAGI (reference sequence). V gave up 7 bases and J gave up 7 bases, with 11 bases separating them. The CDR3 consists of 13 residues. CDR3 bases: TGTGCCAGCATTCGGGAGACCAATTCACCCCTCCACTTT. This codes for CASIRETNSPLHF.

This chain links TRBV6-5 with TRBJ1-1; possible D gene TRBD1, 5 bases. The V gene's germline CDR1 is MNHEY and CDR2 SVGAGI. Trimming pared 6 bases from V and 1 base from J, leaving 9 bases between. CDR3 size: 13 residues. CDR3 nucleotides: TGTGCCAGCAGCCGCCAGGGGAACACTGAAGCTTTCTTT. It is translated as CASSRQGNTEAFF.

V is TRBV10-3 and J is TRBJ1-3; no firm D call. Germline-derived CDR1 and CDR2 are ENHRY and SYGVKD. The V end was cut by 1 base, the J end by 0 bases, with 10 bases between. CDR3 length: 16 residues. The CDR3 region is CAISEWAGDSGNTIYF. The CDR3 DNA reads as TGTGCCATCAGTGAGTGGGCAGGAGACTCTGGAAACACCATATATTTT.

The chain uses TRBV7-2 and TRBJ1-5; weak D call: TRBD1 (5 bases). Germline V gene data show CDR1 as SGHTA and CDR2 as FQGNSA. V was shortened by 1 base and J by 0 bases, with 7 bases between the two germline ends. The CDR3 length is 15 residues. CDR3 bases: TGTGCCAGCAGCTTAGAAGGGGTTAGCAATCAGCCCCAGCATTTT. Translation gives CASSLEGVSNQPQHF.

V and J are TRBV18 and TRBJ2-7; a possible D gene is TRBD2 (5 bases). This CDR3 has 15 amino acids. The germline V gene encodes CDR1 KGHSH and CDR2 LQKENI. The V end lost 3 bases, the J end lost 3 bases, and 15 bases lay between the germline ends. CDR3 residues: CASSPGRSPLYEQYV. The CDR3, as DNA: TGTGCCAGCTCACCTGGGAGATCCCCACTCTACGAGCAGTACGTC.

The gene calls are TRBV10-3 and TRBJ2-5; D perhaps matches TRBD2 (6 bases). CDR3 size: 13 residues. V lost 11 bases and J 5 bases, leaving 18 bases between the germline ends. The V gene's germline CDR1 is ENHRY and CDR2 SYGVKD. CDR3 in amino acids: CASQTRGLETQYF. CDR3 nucleotides: TGTGCCTCCCAGACTAGGGGCCTGGAGACCCAGTACTTC.

The chain joins TRBV6-4 to TRBJ1-1, with D possibly TRBD1 on 6 matching bases. The CDR3 spans 15 residues. Deletions cut 7 bases from V and 2 bases from J, with 17 bases between. In germline, CDR1 is MRHNA, CDR2 SNTAGT. The CDR3 region is CASKTEGGSNTEAFF. In DNA, the CDR3 is TGTGCCAGCAAGACCGAAGGGGGAAGTAACACTGAAGCTTTCTTT.